The clone carrying this T cell receptor (beta chain) was observed many times. Its specificity is not known. The V end lost 6 bases, the J end lost 7 bases, and 15 bases lay between the germline ends. This CDR3 is 13 amino acids long. In germline, CDR1 is MDHEN, CDR2 SYDVKM. These data belong to a study of spatial heterogeneity in lung cancer. Time point reported: sample taken at primary tumor resection. Samples came from roughly 70 TRACERx patients with untreated early-stage lung cancer. The study's findings and limits: Coverage of tumor T cells was estimated at approximately 7% for alpha chains and under 15% for beta chains. Ubiquitous nonsynonymous mutations were tracked by counts of ubiquitous expanded TCRs, and regional ones by counts of regional expanded TCRs. It was found that expanded intratumoral alpha and beta TCR counts tracked tumor mutation counts.

MiXCR, applied by TCRdb to the 5' RACE reads, yields one record per CDR3 protein. Of some 2,500 distinct CDR3 sequences in the sample, approximately 8% were seen once. The sequencing here drew on lung tumor tissue, taken at surgery. This chain joins TRBV28 and TRBJ1-2; D call uncertain. The sequence derives from a male donor with early-stage non-small cell lung cancer. CDR3 nucleotides: TGTGCCAGCAGGCAGGCCTGGTGGGGTGGCTACACCTTC. Translated, it gives CASRQAWWGGYTF.